This TCR beta chain was identified in a study of blood T cells in healthy people across ages. Trimming took 4 bases from V and 0 from J, leaving 6 bases between them. Germline V CDR1 and CDR2: SEHNR, FQNEAQ (reference sequence). The CDR3 loop spans 13 amino acids. Alongside a J-beta primer mix, a sample-barcoded 5' primer served in a second PCR lasting 7 to 11 cycles. Sequencing yielded, for each sample, at least 2.5 million paired-end reads carrying CDR3. MiXCR was run by TCRdb on the 5' RACE reads, yielding one entry per CDR3 protein. The sample lists about 590,000 distinct CDR3 sequences, under 30% occurring once.

The source material was blood. The source is a woman older than 75 in good health. V and J are TRBV7-9 and TRBJ1-1; D not resolved. The CDR3 sequence is CASSSSVNTEAFF. The DNA for the CDR3 is TGTGCCAGCAGCTCTTCTGTGAACACTGAAGCTTTCTTT.